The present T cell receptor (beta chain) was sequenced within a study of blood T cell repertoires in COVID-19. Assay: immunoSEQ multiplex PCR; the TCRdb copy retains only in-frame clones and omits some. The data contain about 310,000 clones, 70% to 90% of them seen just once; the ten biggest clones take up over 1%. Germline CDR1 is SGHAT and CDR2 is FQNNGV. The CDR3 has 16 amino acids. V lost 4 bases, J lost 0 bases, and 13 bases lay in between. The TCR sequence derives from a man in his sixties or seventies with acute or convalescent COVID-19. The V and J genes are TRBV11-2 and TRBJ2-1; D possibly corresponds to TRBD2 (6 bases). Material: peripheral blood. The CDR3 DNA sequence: TGTGCCAGCAGCTCCCGACTAGTTGGCTCCTACAATGAGCAGTTCTTC. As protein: CASSSRLVGSYNEQFF.